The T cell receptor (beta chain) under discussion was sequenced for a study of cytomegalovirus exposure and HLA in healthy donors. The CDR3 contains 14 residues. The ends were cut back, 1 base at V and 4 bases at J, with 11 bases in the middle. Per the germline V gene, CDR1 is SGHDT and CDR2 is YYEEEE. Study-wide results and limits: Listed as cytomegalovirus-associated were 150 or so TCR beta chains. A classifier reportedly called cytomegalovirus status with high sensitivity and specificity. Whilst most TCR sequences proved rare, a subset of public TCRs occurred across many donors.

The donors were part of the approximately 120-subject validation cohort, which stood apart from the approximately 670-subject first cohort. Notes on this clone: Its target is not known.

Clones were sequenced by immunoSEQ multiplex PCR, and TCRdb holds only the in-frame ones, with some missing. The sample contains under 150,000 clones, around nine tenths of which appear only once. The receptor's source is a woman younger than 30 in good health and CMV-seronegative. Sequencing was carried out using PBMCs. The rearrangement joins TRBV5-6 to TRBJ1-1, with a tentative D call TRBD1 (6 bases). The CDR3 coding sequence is TGTGCCAGCAGCTTGTCGGGGGGCACCACTGAAGCTTTCTTT. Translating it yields CASSLSGGTTEAFF. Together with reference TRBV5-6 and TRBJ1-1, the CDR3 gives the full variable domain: DAGVTQSPTHLIKTRGQQVTLRCSPKSGHDTVSWYQQALGQGPQFIFQYYEEEERQRGNFPDRFSGHQFPNYSSELNVNALLLGDSALYLCASSLSGGTTEAFFGQGTRLTVV.